This T cell receptor (beta chain) was retrieved from a study of radiotherapy plus CTLA-4 blockade in lung cancer. Study outcomes and limitations: In blood, tumor-derived TCR clones expanded after radiotherapy plus ipilimumab. Early clonal dynamics of blood T cells, together with interferon-beta, were reported as the best response predictor.

To note about this clone: Its antigen is not identified.

Germline V lookup: CDR1 MNHNS, CDR2 SASEGT. This CDR3 region has 13 residues. The table came from immunoSEQ multiplex PCR; TCRdb's copy has only in-frame clones and leaves some out. Among roughly 54,000 clones, 65% to 85% were seen once, and the ten largest hold 3.2%. This receptor was identified in a human donor with non-small cell lung cancer who had a partial response to radiotherapy plus ipilimumab. The sequenced sample was peripheral blood, obtained from a patient treated with radiotherapy plus ipilimumab. This chain connects TRBV6-1 to TRBJ2-5, with a weak D call TRBD1 (6 bases). The end of the DNA fits TRBJ2-7 better, so the J call may be wrong. This CDR3 reads CASSAQGNYEQYF. DNA of the CDR3: TGTGCCAGCAGTGCCCAGGGGAACTACGAGCAGTACTTC.